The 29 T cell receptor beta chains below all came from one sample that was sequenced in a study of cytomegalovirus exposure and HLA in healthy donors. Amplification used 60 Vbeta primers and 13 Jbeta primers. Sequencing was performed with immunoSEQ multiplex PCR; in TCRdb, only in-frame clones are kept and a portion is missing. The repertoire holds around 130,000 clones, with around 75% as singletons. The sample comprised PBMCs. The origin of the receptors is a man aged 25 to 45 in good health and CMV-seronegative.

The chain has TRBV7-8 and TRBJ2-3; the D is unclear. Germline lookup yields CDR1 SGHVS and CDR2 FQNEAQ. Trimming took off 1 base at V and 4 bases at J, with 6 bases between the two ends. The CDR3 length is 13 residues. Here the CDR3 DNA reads TGTGCCAGCAGCTTAGGGAGCTCAGATACGCAGTATTTT. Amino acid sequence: CASSLGSSDTQYF.

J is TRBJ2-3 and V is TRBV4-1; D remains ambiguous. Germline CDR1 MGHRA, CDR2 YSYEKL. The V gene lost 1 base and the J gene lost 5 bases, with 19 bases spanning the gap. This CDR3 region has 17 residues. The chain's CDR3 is CASSQVELRIGGDTQYF. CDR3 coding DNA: TGCGCCAGCAGCCAAGTCGAACTGCGGATCGGTGGAGATACGCAGTATTTT.

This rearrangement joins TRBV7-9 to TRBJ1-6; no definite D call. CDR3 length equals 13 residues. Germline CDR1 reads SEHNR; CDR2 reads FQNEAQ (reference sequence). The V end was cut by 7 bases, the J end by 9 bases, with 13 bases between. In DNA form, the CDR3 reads TGTGCCAGCACCCTGGGGAGGGCTTCACCCCTCCACTTT. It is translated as CASTLGRASPLHF. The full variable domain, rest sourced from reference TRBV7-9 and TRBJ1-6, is DTGVSQNPRHKITKRGQNVTFRCDPISEHNRLYWYRQTLGQGPEFLTYFQNEAQLEKSRLLSDRFSAERPKGSFSTLEIQRTEQGDSAMYLCASTLGRASPLHFGNGTRLTVT.

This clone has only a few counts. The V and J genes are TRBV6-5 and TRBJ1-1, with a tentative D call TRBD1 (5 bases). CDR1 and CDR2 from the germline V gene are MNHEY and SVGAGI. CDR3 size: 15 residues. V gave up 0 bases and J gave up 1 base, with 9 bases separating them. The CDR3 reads CASSYSRGANTEAFF. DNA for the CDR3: TGTGCCAGCAGTTACTCTAGGGGCGCGAACACTGAAGCTTTCTTT.

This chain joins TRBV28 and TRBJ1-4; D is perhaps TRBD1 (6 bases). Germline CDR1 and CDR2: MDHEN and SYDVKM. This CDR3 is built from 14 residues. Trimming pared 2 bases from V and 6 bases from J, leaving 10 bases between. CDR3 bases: TGTGCCAGCAGTTTAACAGGGTTACATGAAAAACTGTTTTTT. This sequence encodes CASSLTGLHEKLFF. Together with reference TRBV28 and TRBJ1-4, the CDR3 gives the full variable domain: DVKVTQSSRYLVKRTGEKVFLECVQDMDHENMFWYRQDPGLGLRLIYFSYDVKMKEKGDIPEGYSVSREKKERFSLILESASTNQTSMYLCASSLTGLHEKLFFGSGTQLSVL.

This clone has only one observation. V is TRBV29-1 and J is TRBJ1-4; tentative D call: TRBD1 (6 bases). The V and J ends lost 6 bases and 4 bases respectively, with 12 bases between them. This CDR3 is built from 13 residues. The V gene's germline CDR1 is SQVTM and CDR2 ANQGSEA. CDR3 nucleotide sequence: TGCAGCGTCCAGAGACAGGATAATGAAAAACTGTTTTTT. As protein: CSVQRQDNEKLFF.

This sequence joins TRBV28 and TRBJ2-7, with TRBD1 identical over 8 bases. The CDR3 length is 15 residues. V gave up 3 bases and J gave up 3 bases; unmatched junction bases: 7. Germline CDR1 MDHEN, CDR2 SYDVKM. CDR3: CASSFSQGAYYEQYF. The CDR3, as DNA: TGTGCCAGCAGTTTCTCCCAGGGGGCCTACTACGAGCAGTACTTC.

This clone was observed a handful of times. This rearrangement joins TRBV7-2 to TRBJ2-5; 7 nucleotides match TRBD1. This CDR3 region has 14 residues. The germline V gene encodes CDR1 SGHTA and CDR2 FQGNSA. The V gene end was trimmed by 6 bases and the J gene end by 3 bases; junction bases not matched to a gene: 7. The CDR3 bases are TGTGCCAGCAGGCCGAACACAGGGGAAGAGACCCAGTACTTC. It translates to CASRPNTGEETQYF. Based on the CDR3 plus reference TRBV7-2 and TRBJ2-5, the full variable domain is GAGVSQSPSNKVTEKGKDVELRCDPISGHTALYWYRQSLGQGLEFLIYFQGNSAPDKSGLPSDRFSAERTGGSVSTLTIQRTQQEDSAVYLCASRPNTGEETQYFGPGTRLLVL.

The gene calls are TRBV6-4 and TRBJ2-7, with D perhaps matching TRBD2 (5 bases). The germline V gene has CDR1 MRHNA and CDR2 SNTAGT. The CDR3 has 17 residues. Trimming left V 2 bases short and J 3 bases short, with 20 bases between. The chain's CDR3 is CASSDPLRRVRVYEQYF. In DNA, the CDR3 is TGTGCCAGCAGTGACCCCCTTCGGAGAGTGAGGGTCTACGAGCAGTACTTC.

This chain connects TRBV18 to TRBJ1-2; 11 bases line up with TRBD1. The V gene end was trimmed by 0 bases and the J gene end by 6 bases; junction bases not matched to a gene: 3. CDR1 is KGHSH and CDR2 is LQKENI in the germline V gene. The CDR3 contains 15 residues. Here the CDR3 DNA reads TGTGCCAGCTCACCACCGGCGGGACAGGGGGATGGCTACACCTTC. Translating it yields CASSPPAGQGDGYTF.

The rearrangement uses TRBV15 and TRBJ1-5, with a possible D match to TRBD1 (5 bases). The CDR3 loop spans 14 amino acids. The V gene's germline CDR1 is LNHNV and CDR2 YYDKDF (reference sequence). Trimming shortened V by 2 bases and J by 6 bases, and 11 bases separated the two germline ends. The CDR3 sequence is CATSRTGAGQPQHF. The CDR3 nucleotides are TGTGCCACCAGCAGAACAGGAGCAGGTCAGCCCCAGCATTTT. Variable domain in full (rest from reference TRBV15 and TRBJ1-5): DAMVIQNPRYQVTQFGKPVTLSCSQTLNHNVMYWYQQKSSQAPKLLFHYYDKDFNNEADTPDNFQSRRPNTSFCFLDIRSPGLGDTAMYLCATSRTGAGQPQHFGDGTRLSIL.

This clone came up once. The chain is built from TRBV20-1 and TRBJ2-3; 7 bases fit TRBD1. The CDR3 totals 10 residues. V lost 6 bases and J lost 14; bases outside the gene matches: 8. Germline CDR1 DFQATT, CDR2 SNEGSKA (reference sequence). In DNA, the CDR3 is TGCAGTGCCCACCGGGACAGACGGTATTTT. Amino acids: CSAHRDRRYF.

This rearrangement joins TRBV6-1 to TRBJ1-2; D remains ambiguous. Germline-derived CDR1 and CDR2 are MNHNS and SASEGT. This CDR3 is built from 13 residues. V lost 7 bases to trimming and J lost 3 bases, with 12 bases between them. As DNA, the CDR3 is TGTGCCAGCATAGCGTCGCTTTACTATGGCTACACCTTC. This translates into CASIASLYYGYTF.

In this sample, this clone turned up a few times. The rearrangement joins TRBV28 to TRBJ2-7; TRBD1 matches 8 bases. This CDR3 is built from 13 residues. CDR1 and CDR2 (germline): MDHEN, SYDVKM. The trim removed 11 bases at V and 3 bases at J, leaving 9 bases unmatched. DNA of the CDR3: TGTGCCTGCTGCGGACAGGGTAGCTACGAGCAGTACTTC. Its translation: CACCGQGSYEQYF.

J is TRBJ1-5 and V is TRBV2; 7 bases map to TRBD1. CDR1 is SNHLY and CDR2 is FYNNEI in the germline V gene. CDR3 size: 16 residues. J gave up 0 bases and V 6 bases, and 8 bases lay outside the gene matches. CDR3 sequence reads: CASRARTGLSNQPQHF. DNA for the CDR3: TGTGCCAGCAGGGCTCGGACAGGCCTTAGCAATCAGCCCCAGCATTTT.

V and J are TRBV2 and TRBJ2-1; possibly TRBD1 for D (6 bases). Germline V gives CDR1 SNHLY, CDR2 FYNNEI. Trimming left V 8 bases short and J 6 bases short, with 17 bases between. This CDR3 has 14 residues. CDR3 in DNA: TGTGCCAGCCCTACTGGGGGCTGGGGCAATGAGCAGTTCTTC. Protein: CASPTGGWGNEQFF.

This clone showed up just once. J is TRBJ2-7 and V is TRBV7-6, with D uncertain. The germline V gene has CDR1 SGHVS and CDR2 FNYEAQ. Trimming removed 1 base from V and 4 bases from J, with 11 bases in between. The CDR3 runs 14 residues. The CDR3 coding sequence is TGTGCCAGCAGCTTAGAGATAGCAGATTACGAGCAGTACTTC. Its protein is CASSLEIADYEQYF.

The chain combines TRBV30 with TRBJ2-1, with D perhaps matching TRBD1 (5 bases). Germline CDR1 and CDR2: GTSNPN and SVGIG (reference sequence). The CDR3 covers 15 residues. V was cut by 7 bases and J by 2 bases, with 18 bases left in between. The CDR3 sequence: CASAGPDTTYNEQFF. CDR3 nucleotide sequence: TGTGCCTCGGCAGGACCGGACACGACCTACAATGAGCAGTTCTTC.

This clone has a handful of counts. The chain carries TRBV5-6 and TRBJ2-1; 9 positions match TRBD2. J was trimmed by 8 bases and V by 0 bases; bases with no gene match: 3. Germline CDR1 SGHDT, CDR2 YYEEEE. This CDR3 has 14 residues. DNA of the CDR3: TGTGCCAGCAGCTTGGGCGGGGGGGCGTATGAGCAGTTCTTC. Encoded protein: CASSLGGGAYEQFF.

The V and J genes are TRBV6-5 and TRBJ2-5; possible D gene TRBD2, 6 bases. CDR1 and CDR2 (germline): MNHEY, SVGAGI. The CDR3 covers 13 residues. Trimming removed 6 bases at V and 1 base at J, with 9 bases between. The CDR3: CASSPGLQETQYF. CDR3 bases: TGTGCCAGCAGCCCGGGACTCCAAGAGACCCAGTACTTC.

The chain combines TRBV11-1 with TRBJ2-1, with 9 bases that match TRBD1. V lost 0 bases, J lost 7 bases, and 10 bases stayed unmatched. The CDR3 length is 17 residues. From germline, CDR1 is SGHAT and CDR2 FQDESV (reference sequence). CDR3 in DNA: TGTGCCAGCAGCTTAGCGCCCGGGACAGGGTATCGGAATGAGCAGTTCTTC. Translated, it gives CASSLAPGTGYRNEQFF.

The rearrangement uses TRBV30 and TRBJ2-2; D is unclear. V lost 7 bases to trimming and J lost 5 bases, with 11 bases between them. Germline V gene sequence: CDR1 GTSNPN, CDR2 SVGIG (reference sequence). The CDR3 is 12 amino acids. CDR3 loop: CASSSLTGELFF. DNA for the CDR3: TGTGCCTCCTCCTCTTTAACCGGGGAGCTGTTTTTT.

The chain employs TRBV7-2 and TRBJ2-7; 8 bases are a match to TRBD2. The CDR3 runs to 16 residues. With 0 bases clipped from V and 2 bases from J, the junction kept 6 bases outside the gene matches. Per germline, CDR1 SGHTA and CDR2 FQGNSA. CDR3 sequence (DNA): TGTGCCAGCAGCTTAGCGCGGGCGGGGGGAGCCTACGAGCAGTACTTC. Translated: CASSLARAGGAYEQYF. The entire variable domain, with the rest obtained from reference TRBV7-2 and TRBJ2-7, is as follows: GAGVSQSPSNKVTEKGKDVELRCDPISGHTALYWYRQSLGQGLEFLIYFQGNSAPDKSGLPSDRFSAERTGGSVSTLTIQRTQQEDSAVYLCASSLARAGGAYEQYFGPGTRLTVT.

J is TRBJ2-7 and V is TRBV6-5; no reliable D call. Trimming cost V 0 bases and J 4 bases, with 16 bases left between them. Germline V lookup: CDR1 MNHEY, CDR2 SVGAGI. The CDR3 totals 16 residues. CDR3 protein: CASSYSAGSSRYEQYF. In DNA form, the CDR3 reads TGTGCCAGCAGTTACTCCGCTGGAAGTTCGCGGTACGAGCAGTACTTC.

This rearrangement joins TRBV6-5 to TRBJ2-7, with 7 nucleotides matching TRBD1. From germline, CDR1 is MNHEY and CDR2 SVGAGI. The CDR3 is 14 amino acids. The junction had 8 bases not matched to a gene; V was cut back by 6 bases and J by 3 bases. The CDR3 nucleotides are TGTGCCAGCAGATACCGGGACAGCAACTACGAGCAGTACTTC. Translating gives CASRYRDSNYEQYF.

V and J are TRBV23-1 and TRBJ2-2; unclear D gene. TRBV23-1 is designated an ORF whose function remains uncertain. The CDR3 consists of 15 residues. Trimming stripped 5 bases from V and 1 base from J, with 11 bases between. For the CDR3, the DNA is TGCGCCAGCAGTGCAGAACCCCTGAACACCGGGGAGCTGTTTTTT. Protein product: CASSAEPLNTGELFF.

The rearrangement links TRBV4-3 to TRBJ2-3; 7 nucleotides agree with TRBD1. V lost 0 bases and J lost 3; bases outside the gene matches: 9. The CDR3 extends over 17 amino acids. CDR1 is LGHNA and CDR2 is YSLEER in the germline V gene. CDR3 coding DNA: TGCGCCAGCAGCCAAGACCTTGGACAGGTGGGAACAGATACGCAGTATTTT. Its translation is CASSQDLGQVGTDTQYF.

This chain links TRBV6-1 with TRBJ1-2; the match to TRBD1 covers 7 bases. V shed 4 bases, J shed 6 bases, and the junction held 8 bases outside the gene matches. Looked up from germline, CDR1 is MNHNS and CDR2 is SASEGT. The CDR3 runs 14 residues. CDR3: CASSAGQVWDGYTF. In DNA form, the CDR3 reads TGTGCCAGCAGTGCCGGACAGGTCTGGGATGGCTACACCTTC.

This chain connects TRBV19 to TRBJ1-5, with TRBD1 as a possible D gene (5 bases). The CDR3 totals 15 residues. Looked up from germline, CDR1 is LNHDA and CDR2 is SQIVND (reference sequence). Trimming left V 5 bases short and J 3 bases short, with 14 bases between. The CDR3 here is CASSFWTTVNQPQHF. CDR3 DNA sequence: TGTGCCAGTAGTTTCTGGACAACAGTCAATCAGCCCCAGCATTTT.